The clone carrying this T cell receptor beta chain has more than one count but fewer than ten. What it recognizes is unknown. The data were obtained in a study of CD8+ T cells in alopecia areata. Cell sorting was applied to PBMCs, and CD4+ and CD8+ T cells were collected. Overall study results and limits: Normal scalp had lower clonality than lesional scalp, with alopecia totalis/universalis lesions showing this most strongly.

RNA extraction was followed by reverse transcription into cDNA, which acted as the sequencing template. Measured with immunoSEQ multiplex PCR; TCRdb has only the in-frame clones, and not every one. Found here are around 100,000 clones, roughly 50% of them singletons; the top ten hold 8.8%. Germline CDR1 and CDR2: SGHTA and FQGNSA. V was clipped by 0 bases and J by 7 bases, with 4 bases between them. This CDR3 region has 11 residues. This sequence was found in a human donor in good health. The chain is built from TRBV7-2 and TRBJ2-7; D is uncertain. Sample: CD4+ T cells sorted from blood. The CDR3 DNA reads TGTGCCAGCAGCTTAGCTGGGGAGCAGTACTTC. Translated, it gives CASSLAGEQYF. The full variable domain, rest sourced from reference TRBV7-2 and TRBJ2-7, is GAGVSQSPSNKVTEKGKDVELRCDPISGHTALYWYRQSLGQGLEFLIYFQGNSAPDKSGLPSDRFSAERTGGSVSTLTIQRTQQEDSAVYLCASSLAGEQYFGPGTRLTVT.